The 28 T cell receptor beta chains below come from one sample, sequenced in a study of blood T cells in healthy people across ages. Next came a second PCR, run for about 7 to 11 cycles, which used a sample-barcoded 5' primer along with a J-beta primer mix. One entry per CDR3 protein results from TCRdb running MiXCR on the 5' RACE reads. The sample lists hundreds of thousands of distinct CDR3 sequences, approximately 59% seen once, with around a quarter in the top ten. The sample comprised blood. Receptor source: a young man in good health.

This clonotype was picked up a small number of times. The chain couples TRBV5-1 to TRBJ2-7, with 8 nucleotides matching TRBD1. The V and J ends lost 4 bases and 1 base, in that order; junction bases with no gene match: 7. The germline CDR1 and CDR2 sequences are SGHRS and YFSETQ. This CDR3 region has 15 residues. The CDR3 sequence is CASSAGTGDSYEQYF. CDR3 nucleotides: TGCGCCAGCAGCGCCGGGACAGGCGATTCCTACGAGCAGTACTTC.

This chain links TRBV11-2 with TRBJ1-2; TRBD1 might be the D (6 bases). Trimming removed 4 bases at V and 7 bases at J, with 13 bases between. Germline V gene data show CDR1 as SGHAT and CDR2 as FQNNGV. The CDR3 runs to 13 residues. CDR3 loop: CASSSLQGSGYTF. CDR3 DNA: TGTGCCAGCAGCTCCCTGCAGGGGTCTGGCTACACCTTC.

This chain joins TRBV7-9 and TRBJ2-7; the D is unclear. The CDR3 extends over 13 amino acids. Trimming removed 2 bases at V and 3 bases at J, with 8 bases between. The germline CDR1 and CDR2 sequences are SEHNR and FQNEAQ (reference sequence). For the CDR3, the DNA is TGTGCCAGCAGCTTAAATCCTGGCTACGAGCAGTACTTC. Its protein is CASSLNPGYEQYF.

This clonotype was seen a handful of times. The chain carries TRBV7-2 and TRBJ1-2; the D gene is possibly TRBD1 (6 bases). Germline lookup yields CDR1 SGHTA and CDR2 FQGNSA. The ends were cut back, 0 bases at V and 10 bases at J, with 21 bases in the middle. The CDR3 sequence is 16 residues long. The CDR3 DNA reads TGTGCCAGCAGCTTAGCCGACAGGACTGGCGGGAGGTTCTACACCTTC. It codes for CASSLADRTGGRFYTF.

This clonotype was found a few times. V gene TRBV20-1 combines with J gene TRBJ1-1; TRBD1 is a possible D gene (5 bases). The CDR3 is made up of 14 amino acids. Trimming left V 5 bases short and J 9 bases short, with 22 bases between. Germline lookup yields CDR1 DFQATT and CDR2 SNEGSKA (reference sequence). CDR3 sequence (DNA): TGCAGTGCTCGCAAGGGAGGGGTCGGAGCTAAAGCTTTCTTT. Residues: CSARKGGVGAKAFF.

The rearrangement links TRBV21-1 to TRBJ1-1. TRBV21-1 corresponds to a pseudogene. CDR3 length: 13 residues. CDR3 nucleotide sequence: TGTGCCAGCAGAACCGCAGGGAACACTGAAGCTTTCTTT. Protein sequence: CASRTAGNTEAFF.

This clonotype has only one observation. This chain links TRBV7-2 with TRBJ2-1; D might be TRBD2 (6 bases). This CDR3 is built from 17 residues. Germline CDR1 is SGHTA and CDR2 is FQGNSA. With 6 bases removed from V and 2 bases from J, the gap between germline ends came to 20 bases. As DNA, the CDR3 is TGTGCCAGCAGTGCGCCCTCCGGGACTGGAACCTACAATGAGCAGTTCTTC. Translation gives CASSAPSGTGTYNEQFF.

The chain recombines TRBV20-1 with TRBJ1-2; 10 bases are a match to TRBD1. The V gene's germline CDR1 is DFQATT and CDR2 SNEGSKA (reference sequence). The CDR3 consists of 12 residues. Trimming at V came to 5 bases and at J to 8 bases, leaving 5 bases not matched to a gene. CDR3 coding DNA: TGCAGTGCTGGGACAGGGGCAGACGGCTACACCTTC. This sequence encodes CSAGTGADGYTF.

CDR3 in amino acids: CATQNSPRWNRGVLNAYEQYF. The CDR3 DNA sequence: TGTGCCACCCAAAATTCCCCCCGTTGGAACAGGGGAGTTCTTAATGCCTACGAGCAGTACTTC. This chain uses TRBV21-1 with TRBJ2-5; the table's TRBD1 call for D was not verified on the DNA. TRBJ2-7 matches the DNA end more closely, so the J call is doubtful. TRBV21-1 is noted as a pseudogene. CDR3 length equals 21 residues.

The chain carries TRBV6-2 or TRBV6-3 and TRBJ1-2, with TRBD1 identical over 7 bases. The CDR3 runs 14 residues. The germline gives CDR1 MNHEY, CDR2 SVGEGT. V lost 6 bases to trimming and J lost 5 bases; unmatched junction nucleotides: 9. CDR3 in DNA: TGTGCCAGCAGCGCCGGGACAGTGGGGTATGGCTACACCTTC. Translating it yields CASSAGTVGYGYTF.

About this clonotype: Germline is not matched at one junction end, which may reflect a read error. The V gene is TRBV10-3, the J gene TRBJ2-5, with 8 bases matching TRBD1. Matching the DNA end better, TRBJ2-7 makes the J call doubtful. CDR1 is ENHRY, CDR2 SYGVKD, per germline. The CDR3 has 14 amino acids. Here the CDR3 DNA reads TGTGCCGTCAGACCGGGACAGGAGAACTACGAGCAGTACTTC. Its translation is CAVRPGQENYEQYF.

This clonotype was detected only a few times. The CDR3 sequence is CASSQWWPQRGPYNEQFF. The CDR3 region has the DNA TGCGCCAGCAGCCAATGGTGGCCTCAGCGGGGACCGTACAATGAGCAGTTCTTC. V is TRBV4-3 and J is TRBJ2-1, with 7 nucleotides matching TRBD2. CDR1 is LGHNA and CDR2 is YSLEER in the germline V gene. The CDR3 runs to 18 residues. With V trimmed by 2 bases and J by 4 bases, 14 bases remained unmatched.

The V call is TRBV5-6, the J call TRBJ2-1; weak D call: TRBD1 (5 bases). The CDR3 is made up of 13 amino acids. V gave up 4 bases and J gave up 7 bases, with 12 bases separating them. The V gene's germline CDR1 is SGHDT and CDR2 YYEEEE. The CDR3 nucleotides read TGTGCCAGCAGCCGACCCCAGGGTAATGAGCAGTTCTTC. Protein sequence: CASSRPQGNEQFF.

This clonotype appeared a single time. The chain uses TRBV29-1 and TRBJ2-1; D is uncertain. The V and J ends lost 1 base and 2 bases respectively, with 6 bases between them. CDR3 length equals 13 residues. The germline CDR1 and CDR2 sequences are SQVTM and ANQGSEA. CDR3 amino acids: CSVEGLTYNEQFF. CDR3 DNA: TGCAGCGTTGAAGGTCTTACCTACAATGAGCAGTTCTTC.

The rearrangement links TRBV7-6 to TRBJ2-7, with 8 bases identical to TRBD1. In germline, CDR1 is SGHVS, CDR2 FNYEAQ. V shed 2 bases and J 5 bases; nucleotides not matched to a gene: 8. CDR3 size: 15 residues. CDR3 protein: CASSLNTAGGNEQYF. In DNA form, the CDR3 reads TGTGCCAGCAGCTTAAATACGGCAGGGGGCAACGAGCAGTACTTC. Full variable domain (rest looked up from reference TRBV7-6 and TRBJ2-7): GAGVSQSPRYKVTKRGQDVALRCDPISGHVSLYWYRQALGQGPEFLTYFNYEAQQDKSGLPNDRFSAERPEGSISTLTIQRTEQRDSAMYRCASSLNTAGGNEQYFGPGTRLTVT.

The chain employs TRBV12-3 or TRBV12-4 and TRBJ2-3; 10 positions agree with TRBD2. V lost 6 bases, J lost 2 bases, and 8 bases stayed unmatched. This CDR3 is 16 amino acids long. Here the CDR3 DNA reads TGTGCCAGCAGCCTCAGCGGGGGGGCGATCACAGATACGCAGTATTTT. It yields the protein CASSLSGGAITDTQYF.

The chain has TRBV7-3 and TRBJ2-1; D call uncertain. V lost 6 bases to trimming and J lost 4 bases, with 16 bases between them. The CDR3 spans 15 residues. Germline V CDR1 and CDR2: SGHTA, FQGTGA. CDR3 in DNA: TGTGCCAGCAGTGAAGGGTTTGGTTCGTACAATGAGCAGTTCTTC. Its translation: CASSEGFGSYNEQFF.

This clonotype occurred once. CDR3 nucleotides: TGTGCCAGCAGCCTTAGCCGGGGAGTCGGTAGCACAGATACGCAGTATTTT. It codes for CASSLSRGVGSTDTQYF. The V and J genes are TRBV9 and TRBJ2-3, with D perhaps TRBD2 (5 bases). Germline V gene sequence: CDR1 SGDLS, CDR2 YYNGEE. The CDR3 contains 17 residues. V dropped 4 bases and J dropped 0 bases, with 18 bases sitting between them. Full variable domain (outside the CDR3, taken from reference TRBV9 and TRBJ2-3): DSGVTQTPKHLITATGQRVTLRCSPRSGDLSVYWYQQSLDQGLQFLIQYYNGEERAKGNILERFSAQQFPDLHSELNLSSLELGDSALYFCASSLSRGVGSTDTQYFGPGTRLTVL.

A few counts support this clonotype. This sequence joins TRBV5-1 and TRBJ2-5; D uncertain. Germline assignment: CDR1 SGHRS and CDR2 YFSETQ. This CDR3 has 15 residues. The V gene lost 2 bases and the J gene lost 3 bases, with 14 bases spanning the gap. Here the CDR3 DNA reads TGCGCCAGCAGCTTACAATCCGACGGAAAAGAGACCCAGTACTTC. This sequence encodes CASSLQSDGKETQYF.

CDR3 protein: CASISQGLSYEQYF. The CDR3 DNA reads TGTGCCAGCATCTCCCAGGGACTCTCCTACGAGCAGTACTTC. The rearrangement links TRBV6-2 or TRBV6-3 to TRBJ2-7, with D possibly matching TRBD2 (6 bases). V shed 7 bases and J shed 0 bases, with 13 bases lying between them. The CDR3 has 14 residues. Germline loops: CDR1 MNHEY, CDR2 SVGEGT.

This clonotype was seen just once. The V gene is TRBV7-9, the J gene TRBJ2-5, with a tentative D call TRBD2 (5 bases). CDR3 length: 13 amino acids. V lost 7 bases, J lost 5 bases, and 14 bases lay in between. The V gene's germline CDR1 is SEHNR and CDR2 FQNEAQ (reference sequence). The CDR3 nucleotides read TGTGCCAGCATCGATAAGAGAGGGGAGACCCAGTACTTC. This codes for CASIDKRGETQYF.

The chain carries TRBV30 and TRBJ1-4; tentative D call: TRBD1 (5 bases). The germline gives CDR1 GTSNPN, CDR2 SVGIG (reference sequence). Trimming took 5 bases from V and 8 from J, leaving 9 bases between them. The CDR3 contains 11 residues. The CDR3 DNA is TGTGCCTGGGGGGAGGGGGAAAAACTGTTTTTT. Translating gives CAWGEGEKLFF.

CDR3 DNA sequence: TGTGCCAGCAGCTTAGTTGGCAACTACCCAATTCAGTACTTC. Encoded protein: CASSLVGNYPIQYF. V gene TRBV11-2 combines with J gene TRBJ2-4; D not resolved. The germline CDR1 and CDR2 sequences are SGHAT and FQNNGV. CDR3 length equals 14 residues. V lost 1 base and J lost 10, with 14 bases in between.

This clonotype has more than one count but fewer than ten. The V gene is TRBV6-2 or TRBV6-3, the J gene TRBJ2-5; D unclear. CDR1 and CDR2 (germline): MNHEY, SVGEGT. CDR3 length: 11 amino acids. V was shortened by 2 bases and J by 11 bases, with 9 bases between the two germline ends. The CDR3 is CASSYRRKQYF. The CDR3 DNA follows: TGTGCCAGCAGTTACAGGAGAAAGCAGTACTTC.

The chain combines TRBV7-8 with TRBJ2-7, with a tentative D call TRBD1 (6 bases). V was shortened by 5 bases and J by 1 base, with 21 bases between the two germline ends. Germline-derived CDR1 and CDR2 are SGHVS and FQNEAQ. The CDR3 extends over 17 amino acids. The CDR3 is CASSHARPPGASYEQYF. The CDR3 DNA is TGTGCCAGCAGCCACGCCAGGCCGCCAGGGGCTTCCTACGAGCAGTACTTC. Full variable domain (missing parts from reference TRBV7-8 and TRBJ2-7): GAGVSQSPRYKVAKRGQDVALRCDPISGHVSLFWYQQALGQGPEFLTYFQNEAQLDKSGLPSDRFFAERPEGSVSTLKIQRTQQEDSAVYLCASSHARPPGASYEQYFGPGTRLTVT.

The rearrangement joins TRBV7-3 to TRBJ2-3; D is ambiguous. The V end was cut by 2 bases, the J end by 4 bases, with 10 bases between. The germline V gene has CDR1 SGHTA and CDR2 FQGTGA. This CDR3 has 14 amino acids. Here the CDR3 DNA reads TGTGCCAGCAGCTTAGTGGGCACTTCAGATACGCAGTATTTT. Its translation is CASSLVGTSDTQYF.

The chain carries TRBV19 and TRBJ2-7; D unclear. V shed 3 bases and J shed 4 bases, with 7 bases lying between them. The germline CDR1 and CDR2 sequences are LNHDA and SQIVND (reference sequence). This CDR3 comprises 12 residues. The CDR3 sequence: CASSMYGYEQYF. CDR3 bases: TGTGCCAGTAGTATGTACGGGTACGAGCAGTACTTC.

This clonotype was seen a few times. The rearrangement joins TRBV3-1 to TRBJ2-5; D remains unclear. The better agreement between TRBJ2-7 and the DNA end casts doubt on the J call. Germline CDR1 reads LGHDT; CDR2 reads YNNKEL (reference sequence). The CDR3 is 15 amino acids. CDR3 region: CASSQGVARTYEQYF. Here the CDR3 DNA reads TGTGCCAGCAGCCAAGGCGTGGCTAGAACCTACGAGCAGTACTTC.